This T cell receptor beta chain originates from a study of T-cell reconstitution after alpha-beta-depleted transplantation in children. This clonotype was seen more than once but under ten times. Unique molecular identifiers were used in preparing the TCRbeta library. TCRdb redid the calling of the PCR reads with MiXCR, one entry per CDR3 protein. The table has about 500,000 distinct CDR3 sequences, around a third seen once. This CDR3 has 15 residues. Per germline, CDR1 DFQATT and CDR2 SNEGSKA (reference sequence). The V end was cut by 5 bases, the J end by 2 bases, with 16 bases between. The chain has TRBV20-1 and TRBJ2-1, with D perhaps TRBD2 (6 bases). The sequences come from PBMCs from the stem cell graft donor, collected from the stem cell graft. The source of this sequence is a human donor who donated a stem cell graft to a child with aplastic anemia. CDR3 in DNA: TGCAGTGCTCCACCCCCTAGCGACACCTACAATGAGCAGTTCTTC. This codes for CSAPPPSDTYNEQFF.